One sample yielded the 26 T cell receptor beta chains listed below, sequenced in a study of cytomegalovirus exposure and HLA in healthy donors. Libraries were prepared by immunoSEQ multiplex PCR; TCRdb keeps only in-frame clonotypes and omits some of them. The sample has 130,000 to 150,000 clones, about 90% seen once; the top ten hold less than 3.5%. Material: PBMCs. The source is a man aged 18 to 30 in good health and CMV-seronegative.

The rearrangement joins TRBV11-2 to TRBJ1-4; D not certain. Trimming cost V 1 base and J 7 bases, with 7 bases left between them. This CDR3 is built from 13 residues. Germline CDR1 is SGHAT and CDR2 is FQNNGV. The CDR3 bases are TGTGCCAGCAGCTTAGCGGTTAGTGAAAAACTGTTTTTT. This codes for CASSLAVSEKLFF.

The chain couples TRBV7-9 to TRBJ1-2; 10 nucleotides line up with TRBD1. The CDR3 is 16 amino acids. The germline CDR1 and CDR2 sequences are SEHNR and FQNEAQ (reference sequence). V was clipped by 0 bases and J by 6 bases; unmatched bases: 7. The CDR3 coding sequence is TGTGCCAGCAGCTTAGCTGTGTCGGACAGGGGGAATGGCTACACCTTC. Protein: CASSLAVSDRGNGYTF.

This rearrangement joins TRBV6-1 to TRBJ1-2; no reliable D call. The CDR3 contains 16 residues. CDR1 is MNHNS and CDR2 is SASEGT in the germline V gene. Trimming took 2 bases from V and 7 from J, leaving 20 bases between them. CDR3 bases: TGTGCCAGCAGTGAATCCGTGCAAACTCGCGGCGGTGGCTACACCTTC. Amino acids: CASSESVQTRGGGYTF.

The V call is TRBV5-5, the J call TRBJ2-3, with 7 bases matching TRBD2. CDR1 and CDR2 (germline): SGHKS, YYEKEE (reference sequence). Unmatched junction bases numbered 4, after V lost 0 bases and J lost 3 bases. This CDR3 is 15 amino acids long. The CDR3 sequence: CASSLVPAGTDTQYF. CDR3 DNA sequence: TGTGCCAGCAGCTTGGTACCAGCGGGAACAGATACGCAGTATTTT. Full variable domain (missing parts from reference TRBV5-5 and TRBJ2-3): DAGVTQSPTHLIKTRGQQVTLRCSPISGHKSVSWYQQVLGQGPQFIFQYYEKEERGRGNFPDRFSARQFPNYSSELNVNALLLGDSALYLCASSLVPAGTDTQYFGPGTRLTVL.

V is TRBV6-1 and J is TRBJ2-7, with 10 bases matching TRBD2. CDR1 and CDR2 (germline): MNHNS, SASEGT. The CDR3 spans 14 residues. V was clipped by 6 bases and J by 6 bases; unmatched bases: 8. CDR3 nucleotides: TGTGCCAGCAGACCCTCTAGCGGGAGAATCGAGCAGTACTTC. Translating gives CASRPSSGRIEQYF.

The chain couples TRBV7-9 to TRBJ2-2; 10 bases align to TRBD1. The J segment lost 4 bases and the V segment lost 4 bases, leaving 6 bases of the junction unmatched. The CDR3 sequence is 16 residues long. In germline, CDR1 is SEHNR, CDR2 FQNEAQ (reference sequence). The CDR3: CASSSQGQGSTGELFF. CDR3 DNA: TGTGCCAGCAGCTCCCAGGGACAGGGGAGCACCGGGGAGCTGTTTTTT.

The sample holds a few counts of this clone. The V gene is TRBV5-4, the J gene TRBJ2-4, with 9 positions matching TRBD1. The length of the CDR3 is 15 residues. Germline V gene lookup returns CDR1 SGHNT and CDR2 YYREEE (reference sequence). J was trimmed by 5 bases and V by 4 bases; bases with no gene match: 7. CDR3 residues: CASSPTRTGENIQYF. The CDR3 nucleotides are TGTGCCAGCAGCCCTACAAGGACAGGGGAAAACATTCAGTACTTC.

The chain has TRBV7-2 and TRBJ2-1, with 7 bases identical to TRBD2. V was clipped by 1 base and J by 5 bases; unmatched bases: 2. The CDR3 loop spans 14 amino acids. CDR1 is SGHTA and CDR2 is FQGNSA in the germline V gene. The CDR3 nucleotides are TGTGCCAGCAGCTTAGGGCGGGAGAACAATGAGCAGTTCTTC. Its translation: CASSLGRENNEQFF.

This chain uses TRBV15 with TRBJ2-1; 8 bases fit TRBD1. In germline, CDR1 is LNHNV, CDR2 YYDKDF (reference sequence). V lost 0 bases, J lost 5 bases, and 6 bases stayed unmatched. The CDR3 contains 16 residues. CDR3 DNA sequence: TGTGCCACCAGCAGAGATAGAAGACAGGGGAACAATGAGCAGTTCTTC. It encodes CATSRDRRQGNNEQFF.

The chain couples TRBV7-8 to TRBJ2-5; TRBD2 matches at 11 bases. CDR3 length: 18 residues. Trimming cost V 5 bases and J 4 bases; bases outside gene matches: 15. Germline V gene lookup returns CDR1 SGHVS and CDR2 FQNEAQ. The CDR3 sequence: CASSPSGRELAGVETQYF. The CDR3 region has the DNA TGTGCCAGCAGCCCTAGTGGTCGGGAACTAGCGGGGGTAGAGACCCAGTACTTC.

This clone occurred once. The gene calls are TRBV4-1 and TRBJ2-1; 9 positions agree with TRBD1. Per germline, CDR1 MGHRA and CDR2 YSYEKL. With 4 bases clipped from V and 3 bases from J, the junction kept 4 bases outside the gene matches. CDR3 size: 15 residues. The CDR3 protein is CASSRPGQGYNEQFF. In DNA, the CDR3 is TGCGCCAGCAGCCGGCCGGGACAGGGCTACAATGAGCAGTTCTTC.

The gene calls are TRBV9 and TRBJ2-5; D possibly corresponds to TRBD2 (6 bases). The CDR3 sequence is 16 residues long. Trimming pared 0 bases from V and 5 bases from J, leaving 17 bases between. The germline gives CDR1 SGDLS, CDR2 YYNGEE. The chain's CDR3 is CASSVGLGREYETQYF. CDR3 coding DNA: TGTGCCAGCAGCGTAGGCTTGGGACGGGAGTACGAGACCCAGTACTTC.

V gene TRBV6-1 combines with J gene TRBJ2-1; 8 bases align to TRBD1. CDR3 length: 15 residues. V was pared by 1 base and J by 4 bases, with 3 bases of the junction left unmatched. Germline assignment: CDR1 MNHNS and CDR2 SASEGT. CDR3 residues: CASSEEGQGYNEQFF. The CDR3 nucleotides are TGTGCCAGCAGTGAAGAAGGACAGGGTTACAATGAGCAGTTCTTC.

The genes are TRBV11-3 and TRBJ2-1; 9 positions agree with TRBD1. The ends lost 5 bases at V and 2 bases at J; junction bases unmatched: 4. The CDR3 is 15 residues long. Per germline, CDR1 SGHNT and CDR2 YENEEA. The CDR3 DNA reads TGTGCCAGCAGCCAACGACAGGGGGCCTACAATGAGCAGTTCTTC. The encoded protein is CASSQRQGAYNEQFF.

The genes are TRBV27 and TRBJ1-5, with 7 bases aligning to TRBD1. CDR1 is MNHEY and CDR2 is SMNVEV in the germline V gene (reference sequence). The CDR3 totals 14 residues. V lost 5 bases, J lost 4 bases, and 5 bases stayed unmatched. Here the CDR3 reads CASSRDSGNQPQHF. CDR3 sequence (DNA): TGTGCCAGCAGTCGGGACAGTGGTAATCAGCCCCAGCATTTT.

V and J are TRBV2 and TRBJ2-7; TRBD1 agrees at 7 bases. The CDR3 totals 13 residues. The V segment lost 8 bases and the J segment 3 bases; nucleotides outside the gene matches: 7. Germline CDR1 is SNHLY and CDR2 is FYNNEI. The CDR3 loop is CASGRQGNYEQYF. The DNA of the CDR3 is TGTGCCAGCGGACGACAGGGTAACTACGAGCAGTACTTC.

The chain uses TRBV5-1 and TRBJ2-1, with 8 bases fitting TRBD1. The germline V gene has CDR1 SGHRS and CDR2 YFSETQ. The CDR3 totals 17 residues. The ends lost 4 bases at V and 5 bases at J; junction bases unmatched: 14. CDR3 nucleotides: TGCGCCAGCAGCGCCCCCCCCACAGGGGGAAACGACAATGAGCAGTTCTTC. This translates into CASSAPPTGGNDNEQFF.

The rearrangement uses TRBV19 and TRBJ2-1; 7 nucleotides align to TRBD2. In germline, CDR1 is LNHDA, CDR2 SQIVND (reference sequence). This CDR3 has 12 amino acids. The V segment lost 5 bases and the J segment 14 bases; nucleotides outside the gene matches: 9. The CDR3: CASSLSGAREFF. The DNA for the CDR3 is TGTGCCAGTAGTCTGAGCGGGGCCCGGGAGTTCTTC.

This rearrangement joins TRBV6-1 to TRBJ2-7; the match to TRBD1 covers 7 bases. V lost 1 base to trimming and J lost 4 bases; unmatched junction nucleotides: 7. There are 15 residues in the CDR3. Germline V CDR1 and CDR2: MNHNS, SASEGT. CDR3 DNA: TGTGCCAGCAGTGAAGAGGTCAGGGGGACATACGAGCAGTACTTC. Translated, it gives CASSEEVRGTYEQYF.

The genes are TRBV9 and TRBJ2-1; D gene unclear. Germline V gene lookup returns CDR1 SGDLS and CDR2 YYNGEE. The CDR3 is made up of 15 amino acids. With 0 bases removed from V and 3 bases from J, the gap between germline ends came to 10 bases. The CDR3 spells CASSVVPSYYNEQFF. CDR3 bases: TGTGCCAGCAGCGTAGTCCCGTCCTACTACAATGAGCAGTTCTTC.

This rearrangement joins TRBV7-9 to TRBJ2-3; no firm D call. Per the germline V gene, CDR1 is SEHNR and CDR2 is FQNEAQ (reference sequence). Trimming shortened V by 1 base and J by 4 bases, and 12 bases separated the two germline ends. This CDR3 is 15 amino acids long. Written as DNA, the CDR3 is TGTGCCAGCAGCTTAGAGGCCCAGGCCCCAGATACGCAGTATTTT. Translating it yields CASSLEAQAPDTQYF.

This chain joins TRBV5-6 and TRBJ2-7, with D unresolved. V dropped 5 bases and J dropped 2 bases, with 5 bases sitting between them. The CDR3 sequence is 11 residues long. Germline CDR1 reads SGHDT; CDR2 reads YYEEEE. The CDR3 DNA sequence: TGTGCCAGCAGTGACACCTACGAGCAGTACTTC. Its translation: CASSDTYEQYF.

By sample fraction, this clone is medium-sized. The chain employs TRBV28 and TRBJ2-7, with D possibly matching TRBD2 (5 bases). Germline assignment: CDR1 MDHEN and CDR2 SYDVKM. The CDR3 length is 15 residues. Trimming took off 7 bases at V and 0 bases at J, with 16 bases between the two ends. CDR3 sequence: CASKGLSLSSYEQYF. The CDR3 DNA reads as TGTGCCAGCAAAGGACTCTCCTTGTCCTCCTACGAGCAGTACTTC. The full variable domain, completed using reference TRBV28 and TRBJ2-7, is DVKVTQSSRYLVKRTGEKVFLECVQDMDHENMFWYRQDPGLGLRLIYFSYDVKMKEKGDIPEGYSVSREKKERFSLILESASTNQTSMYLCASKGLSLSSYEQYFGPGTRLTVT.

The J gene is TRBJ1-4, the V gene TRBV5-6, with D unresolved. The germline gives CDR1 SGHDT, CDR2 YYEEEE. With 3 bases removed from V and 0 bases from J, the gap between germline ends came to 6 bases. This CDR3 has 14 residues. Written as DNA, the CDR3 is TGTGCCAGCAGCTCCGGGGCAACTAATGAAAAACTGTTTTTT. It is translated as CASSSGATNEKLFF.

This chain links TRBV28 with TRBJ2-7; TRBD2 aligns across 7 bases. The junction had 6 bases not matched to a gene; V was cut back by 2 bases and J by 5 bases. The CDR3 extends over 14 amino acids. Germline V CDR1 and CDR2: MDHEN, SYDVKM. In DNA, the CDR3 is TGTGCCAGCAGTTTACAATTAGCGGGTGACGAGCAGTACTTC. Translation gives CASSLQLAGDEQYF.

In DNA form, the CDR3 reads TGTGCCAGCAGCTTGGCCGGACAGGGGGACGAAGGAGATACGCAGTATTTT. Protein: CASSLAGQGDEGDTQYF. This chain links TRBV5-8 with TRBJ2-3, with 10 bases matching TRBD1. Trimming at V came to 0 bases and at J to 5 bases, leaving 9 bases not matched to a gene. This CDR3 contains 17 residues. Germline assignment: CDR1 SGHTS and CDR2 YDEGEE.